The 18 T cell receptor beta chains reported below all come from one sample, sequenced in a study of human CD4 T cells and Enterobacteriaceae. Using immunoSEQ multiplex PCR, the repertoire was profiled, and TCRdb retains in-frame clones only, with some absent. In the table there are just under 30,000 clones, about 80% of which are singletons. Memory CD4+ T cells were sorted as all CD4+ cells except CD45RA+CCR7+CD95- naive cells, over 98% pure. The sequenced sample was memory CD4+ T cells from blood. The receptors here all came from a human donor in good health.

This chain uses TRBV19 with TRBJ1-1; 9 bases agree with TRBD1. CDR3 size: 15 residues. Trimming removed 6 bases from V and 5 bases from J; junction bases left unmatched: 10. From germline, CDR1 is LNHDA and CDR2 SQIVND (reference sequence). The CDR3 sequence: CASRVGKDRGTEAFF. The CDR3 DNA reads TGTGCCAGTAGAGTCGGTAAGGACAGGGGTACTGAAGCTTTCTTT. Complete variable domain (other parts from reference TRBV19 and TRBJ1-1): DGGITQSPKYLFRKEGQNVTLSCEQNLNHDAMYWYRQDPGQGLRLIYYSQIVNDFQKGDIAEGYSVSREKKESFPLTVTSAQKNPTAFYLCASRVGKDRGTEAFFGQGTRLTVV.

This rearrangement joins TRBV6-1 to TRBJ2-1; D gene uncertain. Trimming took off 4 bases at V and 0 bases at J, with 10 bases between the two ends. This CDR3 spans 15 amino acids. Germline loops: CDR1 MNHNS, CDR2 SASEGT. DNA for the CDR3: TGTGCCAGCAGTGTTTGGGATAGCTCCTACAATGAGCAGTTCTTC. It specifies CASSVWDSSYNEQFF.

The chain has TRBV9 and TRBJ1-1; D gene ambiguous. V lost 0 bases and J 7 bases, leaving 16 bases between the germline ends. The CDR3 has 15 residues. Germline lookup yields CDR1 SGDLS and CDR2 YYNGEE. CDR3 sequence (DNA): TGTGCCAGCAGCGTAGGTGGACGGGCGGAGGGTGAAGCTTTCTTT. It yields the protein CASSVGGRAEGEAFF.

This clone was seen more than once but under ten times. The chain links TRBV2 to TRBJ2-1; D is undetermined. The CDR3 has 12 amino acids. The V end was cut by 7 bases, the J end by 12 bases, with 16 bases between. Looked up from germline, CDR1 is SNHLY and CDR2 is FYNNEI. CDR3 loop: CASTLLALGQFF. DNA of the CDR3: TGTGCCAGCACCCTGTTGGCACTGGGGCAGTTCTTC.

The chain uses TRBV9 and TRBJ2-5; 12 nucleotides align to TRBD1. Germline CDR1 reads SGDLS; CDR2 reads YYNGEE. V dropped 4 bases and J dropped 4; count of bases not matched to a gene: 8. The CDR3 contains 16 residues. The CDR3 coding sequence is TGTGCCAGCAGCCTGGGGACAGGGGGCATAGGAGAGACCCAGTACTTC. This gives the protein CASSLGTGGIGETQYF.

In DNA, the CDR3 is TGTGCCATCAGTGAAGGGGGGGGATCGACAGGCCTAATTTCGAAGCAGTTCTTC. It encodes CAISEGGGSTGLISKQFF. The chain couples TRBV10-3 to TRBJ2-1; the D gene is possibly TRBD2 (7 bases). This CDR3 is 18 amino acids long. Germline CDR1 reads ENHRY; CDR2 reads SYGVKD. V lost 3 bases and J 11 bases, leaving 29 bases between the germline ends.

V and J are TRBV6-5 and TRBJ2-7; TRBD1 might be the D (6 bases). The CDR3 spans 13 residues. CDR1 and CDR2 from the germline V gene are MNHEY and SVGAGI. V gave up 0 bases and J gave up 3 bases, with 6 bases separating them. CDR3 bases: TGTGCCAGCAGTTACTCGACAGGCTACGAGCAGTACTTC. This translates into CASSYSTGYEQYF.

The CDR3 reads CASSPNLKNNEQFF. The CDR3 bases are TGTGCCAGCAGCCCGAATCTTAAAAACAATGAGCAGTTCTTC. J is TRBJ2-1 and V is TRBV9; D is unclear. The CDR3 covers 14 residues. Trimming took 4 bases from V and 5 from J, leaving 13 bases between them. Germline lookup yields CDR1 SGDLS and CDR2 YYNGEE.

The chain carries TRBV5-6 and TRBJ2-7, with D possibly being TRBD2 (5 bases). Germline lookup yields CDR1 SGHDT and CDR2 YYEEEE. Trimming took 0 bases from V and 4 from J, leaving 8 bases between them. The length of the CDR3 is 13 residues. In nucleotides, the CDR3 is TGTGCCAGCAGCTTGGGGACTTTGTACGAGCAGTACTTC. Encoded protein: CASSLGTLYEQYF.

V and J are TRBV6-5 and TRBJ1-2; D is ambiguous. V lost 8 bases and J 5 bases, leaving 12 bases between the germline ends. Germline CDR1 MNHEY, CDR2 SVGAGI. The CDR3 length is 12 residues. CDR3 sequence reads: CASGAGLYGYTF. The CDR3 nucleotides read TGTGCCAGCGGCGCAGGCCTATATGGCTACACCTTC.

V and J are TRBV4-1 and TRBJ2-1; D perhaps matches TRBD2 (5 bases). The length of the CDR3 is 16 residues. Germline V CDR1 and CDR2: MGHRA, YSYEKL. V dropped 1 base and J dropped 6 bases, with 16 bases sitting between them. The CDR3 bases are TGCGCCAGCAGCCAAGGAAGAGGCCAGGCGGGCAATGAGCAGTTCTTC. Its translation: CASSQGRGQAGNEQFF.

The chain uses TRBV2 and TRBJ2-7; TRBD2 agrees at 12 bases. V shed 6 bases and J 2 bases; nucleotides not matched to a gene: 5. Germline V lookup: CDR1 SNHLY, CDR2 FYNNEI. The CDR3 has 15 amino acids. CDR3 sequence (DNA): TGTGCCAGCAGGGGGGGACTAGCGGGCCCCTACGAGCAGTACTTC. This sequence encodes CASRGGLAGPYEQYF.

The rearrangement links TRBV7-9 to TRBJ1-5; 7 bases fit TRBD1. CDR3 length equals 14 residues. Unmatched junction bases numbered 8, after V lost 5 bases and J lost 7 bases. Germline-derived CDR1 and CDR2 are SEHNR and FQNEAQ (reference sequence). CDR3 nucleotides: TGTGCCAGCAGCCTCGACAGGGAAGGACAGCCCCAGCATTTT. Protein: CASSLDREGQPQHF.

This clone was detected a few times. The chain employs TRBV2 and TRBJ1-4, with unresolved D. Germline V lookup: CDR1 SNHLY, CDR2 FYNNEI. This CDR3 is 15 amino acids long. V shed 7 bases and J shed 8 bases, with 20 bases lying between them. The CDR3 DNA sequence: TGTGCCAGCACCTCGAAAATCCTCGGAAAGGAAAAACTGTTTTTT. Protein sequence: CASTSKILGKEKLFF.

J is TRBJ2-7 and V is TRBV11-2, with D perhaps matching TRBD1 or TRBD2 (5 bases each). V gave up 3 bases and J gave up 1 base, with 22 bases separating them. This CDR3 is 18 amino acids long. CDR1 and CDR2 from the germline V gene are SGHAT and FQNNGV. CDR3 coding DNA: TGTGCCAGCAGCTTCTCCCGGGGCGTCGGAGCCGGATCCTACGAGCAGTACTTC. The encoded protein is CASSFSRGVGAGSYEQYF.

In its sample, this clone was seen a few times. The chain carries TRBV7-7 and TRBJ2-5, with D perhaps matching TRBD1 (6 bases). V lost 5 bases to trimming and J lost 5 bases, with 18 bases between them. This CDR3 region has 15 residues. From germline, CDR1 is SSHAT and CDR2 FNYEAQ (reference sequence). The CDR3 DNA reads TGTGCCAGCAGCCATGCCCGGACAGATCGGGAGACCCAGTACTTC. It specifies CASSHARTDRETQYF.

The V gene is TRBV6-1, the J gene TRBJ1-2; D is uncertain. The CDR3 extends over 14 amino acids. V was trimmed by 6 bases and J by 4 bases, leaving 15 bases between them. Germline assignment: CDR1 MNHNS and CDR2 SASEGT. This CDR3 is CASRETQIGYGYTF. In DNA form, the CDR3 reads TGTGCCAGCAGAGAGACCCAAATTGGCTATGGCTACACCTTC.

The rearrangement joins TRBV19 to TRBJ2-6, with D unclear. V was pared by 5 bases and J by 0 bases, with 5 bases between. Germline-derived CDR1 and CDR2 are LNHDA and SQIVND (reference sequence). The CDR3 is 14 amino acids. This chain's CDR3 is CASSPRSGANVLTF. The CDR3 bases are TGTGCCAGTAGTCCCCGCTCTGGGGCCAACGTCCTGACTTTC.